This T cell receptor (beta chain) was identified in a study of beta chain features in type 1 diabetes. Reverse transcription of all isolated RNA meant that expressed TCRB transcripts were sequenced. Around 4 million reads per sample were averaged for naive, central memory and regulatory samples. Clones were sequenced by immunoSEQ multiplex PCR, and TCRdb holds only the in-frame ones, with some missing. The data show a few hundred thousand clones, 12% to 15% seen once. This clone was seen only a few times. What it recognizes is unknown. Study results and caveats: Patients with type 1 diabetes showed fewer VDJ junction insertions and more deletions. The question left open here concerned HLA type influencing TCRB rearrangement. Compared to healthy donors, patients appeared to have naive, central memory and Treg TCRB repertoires that were more alike.

This CDR3 has 13 amino acids. V was cut by 0 bases and J by 8 bases, with 7 bases left in between. From germline, CDR1 is SGHNT and CDR2 YENEEA. The V gene is TRBV11-3, the J gene TRBJ2-2, with D unresolved. The origin of this receptor is a man in his thirties or forties in good health. Sequencing was performed on central memory CD4+ T cells from blood. The CDR3 loop is CASSLDPGGELFF. CDR3 nucleotides: TGTGCCAGCAGCTTAGATCCCGGGGGGGAGCTGTTTTTT.